This TCR beta chain was sequenced during a study of human thymus T cells. Notes on the study in general: V and J genes seemed to be used with bias in thymic and blood repertoires. Thymic repertoires overlap heavily among unrelated individuals, related research has reported.

For this clone: Its specificity is not known.

Germline V lookup: CDR1 MNHEY, CDR2 SVGAGI. Trimming cost V 5 bases and J 10 bases; bases outside gene matches: 9. The CDR3 spans 15 residues. During corrective heart surgery, resections were taken, and the thymus tissue came from them. It was healthy Finnish infants having corrective surgery for congenital heart defects who were the donors. Using immunoSEQ multiplex PCR, the repertoire was profiled, and TCRdb retains in-frame clones only, with some absent. The sample has 100,000 to 150,000 clones; about 93% are singletons. The rearrangement uses TRBV6-5 and TRBJ1-6; 9 bases align to TRBD1. This receptor was obtained from a boy younger than two with a congenital heart defect but otherwise immunologically healthy. Sequencing input: thymus tissue. The CDR3 DNA reads TGTGCCAGCAGTCACTGGGACAGGGTTATATCACCCCTCCACTTT. It yields the protein CASSHWDRVISPLHF.